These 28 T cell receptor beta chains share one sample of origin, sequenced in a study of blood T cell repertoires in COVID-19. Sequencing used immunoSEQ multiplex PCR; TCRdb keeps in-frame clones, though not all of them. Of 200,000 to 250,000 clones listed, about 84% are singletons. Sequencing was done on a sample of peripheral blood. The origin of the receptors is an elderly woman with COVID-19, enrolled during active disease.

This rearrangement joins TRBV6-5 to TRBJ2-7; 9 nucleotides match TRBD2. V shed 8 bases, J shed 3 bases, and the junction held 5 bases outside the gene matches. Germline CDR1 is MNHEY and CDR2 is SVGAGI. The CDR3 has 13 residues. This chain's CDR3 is CASLTSGFYEQYF. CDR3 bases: TGTGCCAGCTTGACTAGCGGTTTCTACGAGCAGTACTTC.

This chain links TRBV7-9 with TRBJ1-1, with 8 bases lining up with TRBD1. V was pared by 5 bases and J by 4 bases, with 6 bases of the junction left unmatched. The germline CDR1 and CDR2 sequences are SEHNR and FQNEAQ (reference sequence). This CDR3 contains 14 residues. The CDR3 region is CASSKDRVGTEAFF. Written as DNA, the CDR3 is TGTGCCAGCAGCAAGGACAGGGTCGGCACTGAAGCTTTCTTT.

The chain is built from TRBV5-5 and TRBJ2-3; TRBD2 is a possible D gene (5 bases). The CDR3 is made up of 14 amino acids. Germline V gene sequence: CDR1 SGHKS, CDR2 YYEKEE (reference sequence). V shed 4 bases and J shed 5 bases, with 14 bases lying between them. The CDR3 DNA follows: TGTGCCAGCAGCCGCGTCGGGGAAGGAGATACGCAGTATTTT. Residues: CASSRVGEGDTQYF.

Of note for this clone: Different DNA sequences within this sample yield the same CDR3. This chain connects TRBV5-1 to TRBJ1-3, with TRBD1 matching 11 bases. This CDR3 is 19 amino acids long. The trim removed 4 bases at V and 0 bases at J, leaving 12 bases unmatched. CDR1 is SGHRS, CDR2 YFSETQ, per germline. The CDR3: CASSPGQGAPTLSGNTIYF. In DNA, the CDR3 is TGCGCCAGCAGCCCAGGACAGGGGGCACCTACCCTCTCTGGAAACACCATATATTTT.

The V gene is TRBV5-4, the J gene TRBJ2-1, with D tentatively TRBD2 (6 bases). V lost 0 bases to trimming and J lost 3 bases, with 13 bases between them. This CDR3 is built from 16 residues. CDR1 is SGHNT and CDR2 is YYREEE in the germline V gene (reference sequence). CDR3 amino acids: CASSLAVGGDYNEQFF. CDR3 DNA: TGTGCCAGCAGCTTGGCCGTCGGCGGGGACTACAATGAGCAGTTCTTC. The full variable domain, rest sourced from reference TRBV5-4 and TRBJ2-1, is ETGVTQSPTHLIKTRGQQVTLRCSSQSGHNTVSWYQQALGQGPQFIFQYYREEENGRGNFPPRFSGLQFPNYSSELNVNALELDDSALYLCASSLAVGGDYNEQFFGPGTRLTVL.

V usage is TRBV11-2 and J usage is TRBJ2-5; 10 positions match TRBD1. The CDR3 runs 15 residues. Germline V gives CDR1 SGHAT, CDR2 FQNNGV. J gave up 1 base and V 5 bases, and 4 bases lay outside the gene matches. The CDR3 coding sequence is TGTGCCAGCAGCCGGGACAGGGGATCCCAAGAGACCCAGTACTTC. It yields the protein CASSRDRGSQETQYF. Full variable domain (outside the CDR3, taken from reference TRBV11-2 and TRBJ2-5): EAGVAQSPRYKIIEKRQSVAFWCNPISGHATLYWYQQILGQGPKLLIQFQNNGVVDDSQLPKDRFSAERLKGVDSTLKIQPAKLEDSAVYLCASSRDRGSQETQYFGPGTRLLVL.

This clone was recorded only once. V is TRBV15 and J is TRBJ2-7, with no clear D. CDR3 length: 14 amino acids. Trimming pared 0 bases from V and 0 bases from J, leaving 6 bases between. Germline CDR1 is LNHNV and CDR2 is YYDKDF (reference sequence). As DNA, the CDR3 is TGTGCCACCAGCAGAGATAGAAGCTCCTACGAGCAGTACTTC. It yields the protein CATSRDRSSYEQYF.

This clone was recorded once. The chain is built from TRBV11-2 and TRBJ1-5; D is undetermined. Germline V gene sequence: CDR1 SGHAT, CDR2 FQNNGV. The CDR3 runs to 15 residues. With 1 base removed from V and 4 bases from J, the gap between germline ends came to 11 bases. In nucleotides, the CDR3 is TGTGCCAGCAGCTTAGGGGGATGGGAGAATCAGCCCCAGCATTTT. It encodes CASSLGGWENQPQHF.

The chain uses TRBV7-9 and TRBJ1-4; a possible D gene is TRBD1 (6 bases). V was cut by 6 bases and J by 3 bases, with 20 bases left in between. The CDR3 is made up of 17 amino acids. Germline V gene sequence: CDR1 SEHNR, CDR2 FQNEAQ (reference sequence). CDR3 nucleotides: TGTGCCAGCAGGAACTACAGGGACGCGAAGGCTAATGAAAAACTGTTTTTT. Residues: CASRNYRDAKANEKLFF.

CDR3 DNA: TGTGCCAGCAGCTTGTTCAGGGTCATGAACACTGAAGCTTTCTTT. Amino acid sequence: CASSLFRVMNTEAFF. This chain links TRBV5-6 with TRBJ1-1; a possible D gene is TRBD1 (5 bases). The CDR3 length is 15 residues. Germline values: CDR1 SGHDT, CDR2 YYEEEE. Trimming took 1 base from V and 0 from J, leaving 10 bases between them.

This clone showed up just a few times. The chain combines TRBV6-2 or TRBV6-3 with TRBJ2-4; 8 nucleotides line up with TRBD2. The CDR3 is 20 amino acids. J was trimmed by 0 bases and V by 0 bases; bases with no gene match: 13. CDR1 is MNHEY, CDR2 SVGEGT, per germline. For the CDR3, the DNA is TGTGCCAGCAGTTACTCGCCGGGGGCGGGGGGAACCCTAGCCAAAAACATTCAGTACTTC. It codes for CASSYSPGAGGTLAKNIQYF.

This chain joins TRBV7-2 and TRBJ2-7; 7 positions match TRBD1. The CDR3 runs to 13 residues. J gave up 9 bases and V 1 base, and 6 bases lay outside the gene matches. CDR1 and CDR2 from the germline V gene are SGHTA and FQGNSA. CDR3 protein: CASSLGGTDWQYF. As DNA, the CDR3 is TGTGCCAGCAGCTTAGGTGGGACAGATTGGCAGTACTTC.

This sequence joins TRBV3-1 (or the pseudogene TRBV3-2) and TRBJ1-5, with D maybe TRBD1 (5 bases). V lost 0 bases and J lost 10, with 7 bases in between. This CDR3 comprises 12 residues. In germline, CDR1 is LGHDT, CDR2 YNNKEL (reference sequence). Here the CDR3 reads CASSQERGPQHF. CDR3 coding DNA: TGTGCCAGCAGCCAAGAAAGGGGCCCCCAGCATTTT.

The CDR3 sequence: CSVRQSAGNTIYF. As DNA, the CDR3 is TGCAGCGTGCGACAGTCAGCTGGAAACACCATATATTTT. The rearrangement joins TRBV29-1 to TRBJ1-3; a possible D gene is TRBD1 (5 bases). Deletions cut 6 bases from V and 2 bases from J, with 11 bases between. This CDR3 is 13 amino acids long. Per germline, CDR1 SQVTM and CDR2 ANQGSEA.

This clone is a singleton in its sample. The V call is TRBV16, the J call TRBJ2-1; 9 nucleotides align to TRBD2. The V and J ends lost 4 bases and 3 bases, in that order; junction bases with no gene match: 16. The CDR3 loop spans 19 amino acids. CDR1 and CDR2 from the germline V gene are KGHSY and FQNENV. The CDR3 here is CASSPRGLAPGTLYNEQFF. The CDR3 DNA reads TGTGCCAGCAGCCCAAGGGGACTAGCCCCTGGGACGCTCTACAATGAGCAGTTCTTC. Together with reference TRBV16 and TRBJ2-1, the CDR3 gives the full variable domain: GEEVAQTPKHLVRGEGQKAKLYCAPIKGHSYVFWYQQVLKNEFKFLISFQNENVFDETGMPKERFSAKCLPNSPCSLEIQATKLEDSAVYFCASSPRGLAPGTLYNEQFFGPGTRLTVL.

In DNA form, the CDR3 reads TGTGCCAGCAGTCAGGGAACCTACGAGCAGTACTTC. Its translation is CASSQGTYEQYF. This rearrangement joins TRBV6-5 to TRBJ2-7; perhaps TRBD1 as D (5 bases). V lost 5 bases, J lost 2 bases, and 7 bases lay in between. The CDR3 is 12 residues long. Germline V gene sequence: CDR1 MNHEY, CDR2 SVGAGI.

The CDR3 loop reads CASSTQDYGYTF. The CDR3 DNA reads TGTGCCAGCAGTACCCAGGACTATGGCTACACCTTC. The chain couples TRBV6-6 to TRBJ1-2; no clear D gene. The V end lost 5 bases, the J end lost 3 bases, and 7 bases lay between the germline ends. Germline lookup yields CDR1 MNHNY and CDR2 SVGAGI (reference sequence). The length of the CDR3 is 12 residues.

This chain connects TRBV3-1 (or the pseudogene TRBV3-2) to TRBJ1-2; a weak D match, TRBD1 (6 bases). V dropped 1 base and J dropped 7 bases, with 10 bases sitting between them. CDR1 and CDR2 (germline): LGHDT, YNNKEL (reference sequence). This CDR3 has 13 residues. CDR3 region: CASSQGRGGGYTF. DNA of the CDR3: TGTGCCAGCAGCCAAGGCAGGGGTGGTGGCTACACCTTC.

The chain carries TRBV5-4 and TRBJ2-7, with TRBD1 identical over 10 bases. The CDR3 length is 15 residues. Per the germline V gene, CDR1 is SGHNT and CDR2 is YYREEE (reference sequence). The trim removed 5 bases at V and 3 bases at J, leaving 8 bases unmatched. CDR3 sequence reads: CASRADRGPLYEQYF. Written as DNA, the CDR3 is TGTGCCAGCAGGGCAGACAGGGGGCCGCTCTACGAGCAGTACTTC.

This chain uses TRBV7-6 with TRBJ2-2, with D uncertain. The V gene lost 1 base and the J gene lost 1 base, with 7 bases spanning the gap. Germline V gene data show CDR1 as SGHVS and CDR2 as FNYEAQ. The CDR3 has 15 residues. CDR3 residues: CASSLGQVNTGELFF. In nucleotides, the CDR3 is TGTGCCAGCAGCTTAGGGCAGGTGAACACCGGGGAGCTGTTTTTT.

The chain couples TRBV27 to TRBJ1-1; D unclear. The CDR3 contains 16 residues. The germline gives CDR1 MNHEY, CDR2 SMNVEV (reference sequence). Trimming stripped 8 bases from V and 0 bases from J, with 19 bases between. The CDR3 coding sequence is TGTGCCAGCCGTTCTGAGCGGTCCTTTATGAACACTGAAGCTTTCTTT. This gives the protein CASRSERSFMNTEAFF.

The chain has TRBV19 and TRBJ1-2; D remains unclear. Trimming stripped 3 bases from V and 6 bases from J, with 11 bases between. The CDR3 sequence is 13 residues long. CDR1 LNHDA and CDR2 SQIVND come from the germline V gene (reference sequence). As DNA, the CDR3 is TGTGCCAGTAGTATTTCCGGTGAAAATGGCTACACCTTC. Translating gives CASSISGENGYTF.

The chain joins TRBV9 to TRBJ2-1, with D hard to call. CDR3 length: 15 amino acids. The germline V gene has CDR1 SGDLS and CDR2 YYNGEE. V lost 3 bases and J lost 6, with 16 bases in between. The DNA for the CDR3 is TGTGCCAGCAGCGACCAGGCCTCCGGTGGCAATGAGCAGTTCTTC. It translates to CASSDQASGGNEQFF. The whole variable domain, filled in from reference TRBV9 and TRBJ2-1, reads DSGVTQTPKHLITATGQRVTLRCSPRSGDLSVYWYQQSLDQGLQFLIQYYNGEERAKGNILERFSAQQFPDLHSELNLSSLELGDSALYFCASSDQASGGNEQFFGPGTRLTVL.

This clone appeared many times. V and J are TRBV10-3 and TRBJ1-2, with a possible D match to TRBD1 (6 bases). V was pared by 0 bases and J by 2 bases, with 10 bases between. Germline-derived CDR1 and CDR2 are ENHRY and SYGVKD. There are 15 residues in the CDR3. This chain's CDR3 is CAISESIQGNYGYTF. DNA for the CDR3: TGTGCCATCAGTGAGTCGATTCAGGGGAACTATGGCTACACCTTC.

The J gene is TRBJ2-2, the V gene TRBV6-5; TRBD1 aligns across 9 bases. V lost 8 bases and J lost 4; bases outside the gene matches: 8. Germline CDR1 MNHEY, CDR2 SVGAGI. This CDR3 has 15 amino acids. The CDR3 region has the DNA TGTGCCAGCGTCCGGGACAGGGCCCCCACCGGGGAGCTGTTTTTT. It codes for CASVRDRAPTGELFF.

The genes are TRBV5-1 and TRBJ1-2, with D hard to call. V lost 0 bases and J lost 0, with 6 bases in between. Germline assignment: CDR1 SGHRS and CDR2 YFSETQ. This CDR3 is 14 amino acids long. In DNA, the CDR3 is TGCGCCAGCAGCTTGGACGACACTAACTATGGCTACACCTTC. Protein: CASSLDDTNYGYTF.

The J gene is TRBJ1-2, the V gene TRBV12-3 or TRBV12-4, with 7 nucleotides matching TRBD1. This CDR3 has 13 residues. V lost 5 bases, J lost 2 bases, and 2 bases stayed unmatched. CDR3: CASSPTGNYGYTF. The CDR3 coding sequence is TGTGCCAGCAGTCCGACAGGGAACTATGGCTACACCTTC.

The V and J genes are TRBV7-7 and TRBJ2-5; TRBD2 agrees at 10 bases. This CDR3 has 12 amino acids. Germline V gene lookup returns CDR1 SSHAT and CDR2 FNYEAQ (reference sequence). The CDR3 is CASGRRIETQYF. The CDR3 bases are TGTGCTAGCGGGAGGAGAATTGAGACCCAGTACTTC.